The T cell receptor (beta chain) described here comes from a study of blood T cell repertoires in COVID-19. In the study overall: The cDNA or gDNA used as material had been derived from T cells, B-cell-depleted T cells, or PBMCs.

The assay was immunoSEQ multiplex PCR, and TCRdb's table has in-frame clones only and misses some. The sample carries about 210,000 clones, 81% recorded once. Germline CDR1 is SNHLY and CDR2 is FYNNEI. The CDR3 has 12 amino acids. Trimming shortened V by 7 bases and J by 5 bases, and 11 bases separated the two germline ends. This clone occurred a few times. The TCR originated in a man aged 35-49 years who had recovered from COVID-19. The sample was PBMCs or T cells enriched from blood (not recorded which). The J gene is TRBJ2-5, the V gene TRBV2, with no clear D. The CDR3 loop reads CASIWAQETQYF. CDR3 sequence (DNA): TGTGCCAGCATTTGGGCCCAGGAGACCCAGTACTTC.